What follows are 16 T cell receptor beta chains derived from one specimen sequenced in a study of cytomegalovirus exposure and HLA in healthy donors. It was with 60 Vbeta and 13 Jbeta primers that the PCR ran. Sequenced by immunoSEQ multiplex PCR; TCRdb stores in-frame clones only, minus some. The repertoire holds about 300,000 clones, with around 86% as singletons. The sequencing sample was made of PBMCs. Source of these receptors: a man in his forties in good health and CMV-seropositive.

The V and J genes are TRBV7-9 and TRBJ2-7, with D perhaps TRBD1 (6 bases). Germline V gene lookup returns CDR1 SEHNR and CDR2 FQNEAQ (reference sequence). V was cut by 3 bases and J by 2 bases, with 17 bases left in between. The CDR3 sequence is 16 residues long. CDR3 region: CASSFRDTGSPYEQYF. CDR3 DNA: TGTGCCAGCAGCTTCAGAGATACAGGGTCCCCCTACGAGCAGTACTTC.

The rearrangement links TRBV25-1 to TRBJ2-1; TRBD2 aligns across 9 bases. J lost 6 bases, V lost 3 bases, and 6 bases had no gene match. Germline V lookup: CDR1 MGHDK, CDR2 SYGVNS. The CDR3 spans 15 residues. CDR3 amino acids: CASSDRLAGFNEQFF. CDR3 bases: TGTGCCAGCAGTGACCGCCTAGCGGGGTTCAATGAGCAGTTCTTC.

The chain's CDR3 is CASSYRTANTGELFF. CDR3 coding DNA: TGTGCCAGCAGTTACCGGACAGCGAACACCGGGGAGCTGTTTTTT. V and J are TRBV6-8 and TRBJ2-2; D perhaps matches TRBD1 (6 bases). Germline values: CDR1 MNHGY, CDR2 SAAAGT. Trimming cost V 2 bases and J 0 bases, with 7 bases left between them. CDR3 length equals 15 residues.

Here the CDR3 reads CASSSLPGQGRYEQYF. DNA for the CDR3: TGTGCCAGCAGCTCCCTCCCTGGACAGGGCCGCTACGAGCAGTACTTC. The rearrangement joins TRBV7-2 to TRBJ2-7; 8 bases map to TRBD1. The CDR3 has 16 residues. J lost 3 bases, V lost 4 bases, and 11 bases had no gene match. CDR1 and CDR2 from the germline V gene are SGHTA and FQGNSA.

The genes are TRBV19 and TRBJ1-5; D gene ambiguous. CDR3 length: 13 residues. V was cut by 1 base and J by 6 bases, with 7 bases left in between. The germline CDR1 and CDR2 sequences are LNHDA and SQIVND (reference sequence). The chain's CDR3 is CASSIAPSQPQHF. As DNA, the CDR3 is TGTGCCAGTAGTATAGCCCCTAGTCAGCCCCAGCATTTT.

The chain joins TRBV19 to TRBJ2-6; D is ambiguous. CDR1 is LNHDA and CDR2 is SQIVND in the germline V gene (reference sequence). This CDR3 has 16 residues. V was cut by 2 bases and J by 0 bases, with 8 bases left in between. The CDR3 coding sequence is TGTGCCAGTAGTATATGGGCAGACTCTGGGGCCAACGTCCTGACTTTC. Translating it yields CASSIWADSGANVLTF.

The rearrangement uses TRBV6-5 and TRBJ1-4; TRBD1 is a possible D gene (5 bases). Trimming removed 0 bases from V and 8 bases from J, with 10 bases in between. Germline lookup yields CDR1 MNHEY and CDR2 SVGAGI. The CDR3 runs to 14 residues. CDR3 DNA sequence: TGTGCCAGCAGTTACTCCCGGAAGGGGGAAAAACTGTTTTTT. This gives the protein CASSYSRKGEKLFF.

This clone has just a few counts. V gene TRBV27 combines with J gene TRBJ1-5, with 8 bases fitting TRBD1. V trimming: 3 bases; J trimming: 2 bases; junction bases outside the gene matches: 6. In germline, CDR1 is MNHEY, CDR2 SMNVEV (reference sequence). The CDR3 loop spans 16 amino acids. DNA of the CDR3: TGTGCCAGCAGTTTCTCTCCGACAGGGGGCAATCAGCCCCAGCATTTT. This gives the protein CASSFSPTGGNQPQHF.

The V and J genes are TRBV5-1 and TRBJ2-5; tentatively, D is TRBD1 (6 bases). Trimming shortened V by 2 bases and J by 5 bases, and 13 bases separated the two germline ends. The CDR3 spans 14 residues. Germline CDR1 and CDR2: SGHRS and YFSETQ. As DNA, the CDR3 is TGCGCCAGCAGCTTATGGGGGCTGGGCGAGACCCAGTACTTC. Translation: CASSLWGLGETQYF.

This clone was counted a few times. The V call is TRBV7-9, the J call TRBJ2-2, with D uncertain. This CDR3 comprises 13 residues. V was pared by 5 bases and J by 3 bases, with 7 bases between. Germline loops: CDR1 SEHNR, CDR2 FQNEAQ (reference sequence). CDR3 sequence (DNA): TGTGCCAGCAGCCGAGAATACACCGGGGAGCTGTTTTTT. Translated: CASSREYTGELFF.

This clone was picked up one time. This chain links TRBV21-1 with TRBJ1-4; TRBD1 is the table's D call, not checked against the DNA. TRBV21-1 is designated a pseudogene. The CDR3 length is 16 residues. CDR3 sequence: CASRLQGAQGNEKLFF. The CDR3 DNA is TGTGCCAGCAGGCTACAGGGGGCGCAGGGTAATGAAAAACTGTTTTTT.

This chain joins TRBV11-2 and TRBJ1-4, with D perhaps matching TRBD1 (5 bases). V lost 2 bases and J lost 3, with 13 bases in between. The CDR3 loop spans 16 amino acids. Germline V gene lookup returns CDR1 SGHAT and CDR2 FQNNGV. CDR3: CASSLIPRASNEKLFF. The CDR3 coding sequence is TGTGCCAGCAGCTTAATTCCCAGGGCTTCTAATGAAAAACTGTTTTTT.

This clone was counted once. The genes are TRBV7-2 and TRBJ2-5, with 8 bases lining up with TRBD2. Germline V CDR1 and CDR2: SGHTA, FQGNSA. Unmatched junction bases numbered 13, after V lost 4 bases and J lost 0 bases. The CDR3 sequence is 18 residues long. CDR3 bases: TGTGCCAGCAGCTCCTTCTCCTCCCTAGCGGGCAACCAAGAGACCCAGTACTTC. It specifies CASSSFSSLAGNQETQYF.

The CDR3 spells CATLGGYNEQFF. CDR3 nucleotides: TGTGCCACCCTGGGGGGCTACAATGAGCAGTTCTTC. The chain employs TRBV19 and TRBJ2-1, with D perhaps TRBD2 (6 bases). This CDR3 contains 12 residues. The V gene's germline CDR1 is LNHDA and CDR2 SQIVND (reference sequence). Trimming took off 10 bases at V and 3 bases at J, with 10 bases between the two ends.

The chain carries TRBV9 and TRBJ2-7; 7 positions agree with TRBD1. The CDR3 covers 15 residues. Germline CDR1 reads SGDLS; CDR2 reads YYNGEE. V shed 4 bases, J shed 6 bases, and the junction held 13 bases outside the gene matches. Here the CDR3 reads CASSSRRGGFSEQYF. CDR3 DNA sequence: TGTGCCAGCAGCTCCAGAAGAGGGGGCTTCTCCGAGCAGTACTTC.

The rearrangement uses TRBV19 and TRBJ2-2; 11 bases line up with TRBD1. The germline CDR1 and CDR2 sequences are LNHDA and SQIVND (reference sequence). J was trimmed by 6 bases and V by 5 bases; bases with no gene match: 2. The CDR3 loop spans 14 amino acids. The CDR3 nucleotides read TGTGCCAGTAGTCGGACAGGGGGCGCCGGGGAGCTGTTTTTT. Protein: CASSRTGGAGELFF.